A single sample gave rise to the 8 T cell receptor beta chains below, sequenced in a study of T cells in Graves' hyperthyroidism and ophthalmopathy. Amplification of TCR beta CDR3 regions was performed using RNA transcripts as template. Carried out on the TCR CDR3, a first-round RT-PCR used the HTBI primer set. MiXCR was run by TCRdb on the multiplex PCR reads, yielding one entry per CDR3 protein. The sample has 450,000 to 600,000 distinct CDR3 sequences; around 15% are singletons. The sequencing sample was made of blood. These receptors originate from a woman aged 40 to 50 with Graves' hyperthyroidism.

This clonotype was recorded at least ten times. V and J are TRBV20-1 and TRBJ2-7; TRBD1 is a possible D gene (6 bases). V gave up 3 bases and J gave up 5 bases, with 14 bases separating them. Per the germline V gene, CDR1 is DFQATT and CDR2 is SNEGSKA (reference sequence). The CDR3 length is 13 residues. In DNA, the CDR3 is TGCAGTGCTAGTCCCTATCGGGACAACGAGCAGTACTTC. It yields the protein CSASPYRDNEQYF.

V gene TRBV19 combines with J gene TRBJ1-5; no clear D. The length of the CDR3 is 16 residues. Trimming cost V 4 bases and J 3 bases, with 16 bases left between them. Germline V gene lookup returns CDR1 LNHDA and CDR2 SQIVND (reference sequence). CDR3 bases: TGTGCCAGTAGTACGGACGGGCCCTTGGTCAATCAGCCCCAGCATTTT. Its translation: CASSTDGPLVNQPQHF.

This clonotype was picked up many times. V is TRBV2 and J is TRBJ1-6, with 9 bases fitting TRBD1. With 4 bases clipped from V and 5 bases from J, the junction kept 3 bases outside the gene matches. Germline V lookup: CDR1 SNHLY, CDR2 FYNNEI. The CDR3 sequence is 15 residues long. The CDR3, as DNA: TGTGCCAGCAGTGTTGGACAGGGGAATAATTCACCCCTCCACTTT. Translating gives CASSVGQGNNSPLHF.

The chain's CDR3 is CASSLASGAQETQYF. Written as DNA, the CDR3 is TGTGCCAGCAGTCTAGCTAGCGGGGCACAAGAGACCCAGTACTTC. The chain joins TRBV2 to TRBJ2-5; TRBD2 aligns across 9 bases. The germline V gene has CDR1 SNHLY and CDR2 FYNNEI. The V and J ends lost 5 bases and 2 bases, in that order; junction bases with no gene match: 6. There are 15 residues in the CDR3.

There are a few counts of this clonotype. This chain links TRBV20-1 with TRBJ2-5, with D hard to call. The CDR3 is made up of 13 amino acids. The V gene lost 1 base and the J gene lost 3 bases, with 9 bases spanning the gap. Germline CDR1 is DFQATT and CDR2 is SNEGSKA (reference sequence). The CDR3 DNA is TGCAGTGCTAGAGTCGGTCCGGAAGAGACCCAGTACTTC. Its protein product is CSARVGPEETQYF.

V gene TRBV12-3 or TRBV12-4 combines with J gene TRBJ2-2, with 8 bases lining up with TRBD2. The ends lost 6 bases at V and 2 bases at J; junction bases unmatched: 5. CDR3 length equals 15 residues. The DNA for the CDR3 is TGTGCCAGCAGACTTAGCGGGGCAAACACCGGGGAGCTGTTTTTT. This gives the protein CASRLSGANTGELFF.

To note about this clonotype: This clone may be a read error of a much larger clone one base away. The chain carries TRBV24-1 and TRBJ2-3; 7 positions match TRBD1. The J call is uncertain, as TRBJ1-5 better fits the DNA end. There are 15 residues in the CDR3. Germline V gene data show CDR1 as KGHDR and CDR2 as SFDVKD. For the CDR3, the DNA is TGTGCCACCAGTGATTCGACCGGTGGGACAGATACGCAGCATTTT. It yields the protein CATSDSTGGTDTQHF.

This clonotype has a count of ten or more. The chain recombines TRBV28 with TRBJ2-1; possible D gene TRBD2, 5 bases. The CDR3 consists of 15 residues. V lost 2 bases and J 7 bases, leaving 15 bases between the germline ends. The V gene's germline CDR1 is MDHEN and CDR2 SYDVKM. This CDR3 reads CASSLVVGSTNEQFF. CDR3 DNA sequence: TGTGCCAGCAGTTTAGTGGTAGGGAGTACGAATGAGCAGTTCTTC.